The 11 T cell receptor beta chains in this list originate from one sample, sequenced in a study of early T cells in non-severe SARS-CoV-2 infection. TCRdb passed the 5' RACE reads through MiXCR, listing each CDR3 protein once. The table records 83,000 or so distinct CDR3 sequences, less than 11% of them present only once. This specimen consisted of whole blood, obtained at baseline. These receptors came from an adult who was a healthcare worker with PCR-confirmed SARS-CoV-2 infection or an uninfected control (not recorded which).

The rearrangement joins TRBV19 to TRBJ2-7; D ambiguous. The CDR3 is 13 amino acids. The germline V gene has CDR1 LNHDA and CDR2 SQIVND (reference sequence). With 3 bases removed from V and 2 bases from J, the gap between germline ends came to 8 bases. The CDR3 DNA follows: TGTGCCAGTAGTATGGAGATGACCTACGAGCAGTACTTC. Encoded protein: CASSMEMTYEQYF.

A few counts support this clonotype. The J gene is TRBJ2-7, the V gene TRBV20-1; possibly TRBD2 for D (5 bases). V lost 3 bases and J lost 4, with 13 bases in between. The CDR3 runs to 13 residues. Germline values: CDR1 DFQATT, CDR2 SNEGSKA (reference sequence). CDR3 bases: TGCAGTGCTAGCCGGGGTGTCGGGTACGAGCAGTACTTC. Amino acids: CSASRGVGYEQYF.

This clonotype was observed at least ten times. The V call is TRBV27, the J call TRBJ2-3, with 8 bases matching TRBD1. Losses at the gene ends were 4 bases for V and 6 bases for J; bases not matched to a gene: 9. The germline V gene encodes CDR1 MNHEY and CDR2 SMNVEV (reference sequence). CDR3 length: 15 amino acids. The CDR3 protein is CASSSYSRGRDTQYF. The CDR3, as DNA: TGTGCCAGCAGTTCTTACAGCAGGGGGCGGGATACGCAGTATTTT.

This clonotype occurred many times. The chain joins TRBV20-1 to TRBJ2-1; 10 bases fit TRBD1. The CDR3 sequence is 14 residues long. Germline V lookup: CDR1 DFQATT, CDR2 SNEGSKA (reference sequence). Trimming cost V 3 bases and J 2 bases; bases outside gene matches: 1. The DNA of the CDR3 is TGCAGTGCTAGCGGGACAGGGGCCTACAATGAGCAGTTCTTC. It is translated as CSASGTGAYNEQFF.

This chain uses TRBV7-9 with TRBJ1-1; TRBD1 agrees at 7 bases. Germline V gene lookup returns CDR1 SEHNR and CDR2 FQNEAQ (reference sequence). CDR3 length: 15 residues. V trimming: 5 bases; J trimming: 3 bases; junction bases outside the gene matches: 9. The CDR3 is CASSDDRDSYTEAFF. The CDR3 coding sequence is TGTGCCAGCAGCGACGACAGGGATTCTTACACTGAAGCTTTCTTT.

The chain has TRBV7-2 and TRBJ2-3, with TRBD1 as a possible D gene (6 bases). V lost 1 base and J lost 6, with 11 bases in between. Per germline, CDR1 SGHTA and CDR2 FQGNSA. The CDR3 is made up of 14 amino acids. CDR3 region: CASSLGGPPDTQYF. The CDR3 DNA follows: TGTGCCAGCAGCTTAGGGGGGCCCCCGGATACGCAGTATTTT.

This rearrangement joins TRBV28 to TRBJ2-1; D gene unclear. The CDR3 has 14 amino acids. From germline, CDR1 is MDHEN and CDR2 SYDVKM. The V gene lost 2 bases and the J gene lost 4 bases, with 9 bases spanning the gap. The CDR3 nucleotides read TGTGCCAGCAGTTTAGGTCAGATTTACAATGAGCAGTTCTTC. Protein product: CASSLGQIYNEQFF.

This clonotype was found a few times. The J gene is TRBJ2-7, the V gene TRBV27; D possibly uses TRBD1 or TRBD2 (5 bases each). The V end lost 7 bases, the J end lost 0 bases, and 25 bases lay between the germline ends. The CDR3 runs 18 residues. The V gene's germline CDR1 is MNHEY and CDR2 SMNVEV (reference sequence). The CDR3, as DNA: TGTGCCAGCACCTTTAGGGTCCGGGAAGGGGCGCGCTCCTACGAGCAGTACTTC. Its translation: CASTFRVREGARSYEQYF.

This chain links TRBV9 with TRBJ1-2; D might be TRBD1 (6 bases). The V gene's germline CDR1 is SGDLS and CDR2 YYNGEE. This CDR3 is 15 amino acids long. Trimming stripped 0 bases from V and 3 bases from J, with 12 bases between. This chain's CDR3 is CASSVGDRTDYGYTF. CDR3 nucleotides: TGTGCCAGCAGCGTAGGAGACAGGACCGACTATGGCTACACCTTC.

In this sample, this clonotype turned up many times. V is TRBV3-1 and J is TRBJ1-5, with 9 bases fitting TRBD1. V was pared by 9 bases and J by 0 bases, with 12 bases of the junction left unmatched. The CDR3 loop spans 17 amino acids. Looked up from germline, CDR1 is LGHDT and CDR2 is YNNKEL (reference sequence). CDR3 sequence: CARTFPGQGLSNQPQHF. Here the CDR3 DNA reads TGTGCCAGAACTTTCCCGGGACAGGGTCTTAGCAATCAGCCCCAGCATTTT.

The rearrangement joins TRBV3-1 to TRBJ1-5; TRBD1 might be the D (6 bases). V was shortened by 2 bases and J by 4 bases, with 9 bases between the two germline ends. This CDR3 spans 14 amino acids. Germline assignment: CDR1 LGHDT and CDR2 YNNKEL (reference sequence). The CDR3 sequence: CASSQFRGNQPQHF. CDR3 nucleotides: TGTGCCAGCAGCCAATTCAGGGGTAATCAGCCCCAGCATTTT.